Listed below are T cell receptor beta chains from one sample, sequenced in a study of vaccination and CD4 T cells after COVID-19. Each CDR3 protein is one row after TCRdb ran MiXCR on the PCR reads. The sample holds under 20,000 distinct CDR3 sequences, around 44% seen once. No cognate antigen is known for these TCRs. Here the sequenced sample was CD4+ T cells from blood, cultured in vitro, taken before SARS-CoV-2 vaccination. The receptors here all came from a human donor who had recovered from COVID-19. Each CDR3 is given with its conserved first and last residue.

CASSKAAVTGIIPYGDTEAFF	TRBV21-1	TRBJ1-1
CSAEGQGWETQYF	TRBV20-1	TRBJ2-5
CASSTLTGVGLREKLFF	TRBV28	TRBJ1-4
CATSRAGVSEKLFF	TRBV15	TRBJ1-4
CAISGTGLNTEAFF	TRBV10-3	TRBJ1-1
CSADRGSSGYTF	TRBV20-1	TRBJ1-2
CSARDGQGRISPLHF	TRBV20-1	TRBJ1-6
CASSRRGGETQYF	TRBV5-1	TRBJ2-5
CASSQGWNQPQHF	TRBV4-3	TRBJ1-5
CASTTQVNSYEQYF	TRBV27	TRBJ2-7
CASSLSSVSNLPQHF	TRBV27	TRBJ1-5
CAISESPGGVQSPLHF	TRBV10-3	TRBJ1-6
CASSVAANTEAFF	TRBV9	TRBJ1-1
CASSLGGGRPYEQYF	TRBV7-9	TRBJ2-7
CASSLRQGAEKLFF	TRBV7-2	TRBJ1-4
CASSPLGGEQFF	TRBV7-2	TRBJ2-1
CASSYLGPPLNTEAFF	TRBV6-5	TRBJ1-1
CASNPDRDTEAFF	TRBV19	TRBJ1-1
CASSQRGGLKTQYF	TRBV6-2/TRBV6-3	TRBJ2-5
CSVAGGNTEAFF	TRBV29-1	TRBJ1-1
CASTDSGRVEKLFF	TRBV11-2	TRBJ1-4
CASSFRRSNYGYTF	TRBV5-4	TRBJ1-2
CSAATSGSVSEQFF	TRBV20-1	TRBJ2-1
CASSYSRTGLTGELFF	TRBV6-5	TRBJ2-2
CSANTKGAFGAFF	TRBV20-1	TRBJ1-1
CASSLGEYYGYTF	TRBV2	TRBJ1-2
CASSLYPLGQGQYEQYF	TRBV7-2	TRBJ2-7
CASSLGSGSGTEAFF	TRBV11-3	TRBJ1-1
CASSLERGAGTEAFF	TRBV11-3	TRBJ1-1
CASSVTGPDSPLHF	TRBV7-9	TRBJ1-6
CASSEQGSRSNQPQHF	TRBV2	TRBJ1-5
CRKARGGTEAFF	TRBV20-1	TRBJ1-1
CSASRLGGGMNTEAFF	TRBV20-1	TRBJ1-1
CASSYGVGGTEAFF	TRBV6-5	TRBJ1-1
CASSSGTSGLPLQETQYF	TRBV12-3/TRBV12-4	TRBJ2-5
CSARDFGGINYGYTF	TRBV20-1	TRBJ1-2
CASSVLTDRNTIYF	TRBV2	TRBJ1-3
CASSDWNRVYGYTF	TRBV25-1	TRBJ1-2
CASSLDRGDYGYTF	TRBV7-9	TRBJ1-2
CSAPRPGISTDTQYF	TRBV20-1	TRBJ2-3
CASLFGSEQGARGYTF	TRBV19	TRBJ1-2
CASSRTLAENEKLFF	TRBV6-2/TRBV6-3	TRBJ1-4
CASSSRVGQPQHF	TRBV28	TRBJ1-5
CSARDHWGGKTQYF	TRBV20-1	TRBJ2-5
CAWMQGRGYTF	TRBV30	TRBJ1-2
CSVQGGYTGELFF	TRBV20-1	TRBJ2-2
CSVGFPAEKLFF	TRBV20-1	TRBJ1-4